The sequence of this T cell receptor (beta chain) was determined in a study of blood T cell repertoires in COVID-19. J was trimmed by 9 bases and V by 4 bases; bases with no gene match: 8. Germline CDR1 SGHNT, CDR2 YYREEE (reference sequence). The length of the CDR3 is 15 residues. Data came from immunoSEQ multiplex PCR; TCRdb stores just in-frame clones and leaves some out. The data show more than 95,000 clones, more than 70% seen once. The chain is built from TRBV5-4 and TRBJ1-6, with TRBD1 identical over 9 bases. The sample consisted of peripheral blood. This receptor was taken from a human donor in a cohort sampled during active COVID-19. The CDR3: CASSLPGQGSSPLHF. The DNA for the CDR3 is TGTGCCAGCAGCCTGCCGGGACAGGGAAGTTCACCCCTCCACTTT.